Following are 29 T cell receptor beta chains from one sample sequenced in a study of shared clonotypes between healthy human individuals. Here immunoSEQ multiplex PCR was the method, and the copy in TCRdb shows in-frame clones only, minus some. The table includes some 2.1 million clones, just under 95% detected once. Selected positively for CCR7 and CD45RO-negative, naive CD8 cells excluded terminally differentiated effector memory CD45RA+ cells. The sample taken for sequencing was naive CD8+ T cells from PBMCs. The receptors were gathered from a man younger than 35 in good health. Some clones in this sample may be carry-over from other donors' samples.

The rearrangement joins TRBV6-5 to TRBJ2-3; D remains ambiguous. Germline CDR1 MNHEY, CDR2 SVGAGI. The CDR3 spans 16 residues. The ends were cut back, 2 bases at V and 1 base at J, with 13 bases in the middle. CDR3 in DNA: TGTGCCAGCAGTTACATCGGCCCGCCTGGCACAGATACGCAGTATTTT. Protein sequence: CASSYIGPPGTDTQYF.

The chain couples TRBV19 to TRBJ1-1, with a possible D match to TRBD1 (6 bases). Trimming stripped 5 bases from V and 2 bases from J, with 15 bases between. Germline lookup yields CDR1 LNHDA and CDR2 SQIVND (reference sequence). This CDR3 contains 15 residues. The CDR3, as DNA: TGTGCCAGTAGTCCACATGAGGGGGACAACACTGAAGCTTTCTTT. It is translated as CASSPHEGDNTEAFF.

The chain carries TRBV2 and TRBJ1-2; 9 nucleotides agree with TRBD1. The CDR3 is 17 amino acids. The V and J ends lost 8 bases and 6 bases, in that order; junction bases with no gene match: 19. Germline-derived CDR1 and CDR2 are SNHLY and FYNNEI. The CDR3 sequence is CASGFLRRGQGIDGYTF. The DNA of the CDR3 is TGTGCCAGCGGCTTCCTCCGTAGGGGACAGGGTATTGATGGCTACACCTTC. The full variable domain, rest sourced from reference TRBV2 and TRBJ1-2, is EPEVTQTPSHQVTQMGQEVILRCVPISNHLYFYWYRQILGQKVEFLVSFYNNEISEKSEIFDDQFSVERPDGSNFTLKIRSTKLEDSAMYFCASGFLRRGQGIDGYTFGSGTRLTVV.

This sequence joins TRBV27 and TRBJ2-3, with D perhaps being TRBD1 or TRBD2 (5 bases each). Trimming pared 4 bases from V and 1 base from J, leaving 9 bases between. CDR1 and CDR2 (germline): MNHEY, SMNVEV (reference sequence). This CDR3 comprises 14 residues. CDR3 coding DNA: TGTGCCAGCAGTTCCGTGGGACGCACAGATACGCAGTATTTT. Its protein product is CASSSVGRTDTQYF.

The V gene is TRBV28, the J gene TRBJ2-1; 7 bases are a match to TRBD2. Germline assignment: CDR1 MDHEN and CDR2 SYDVKM. With 5 bases clipped from V and 6 bases from J, the junction kept 10 bases outside the gene matches. The CDR3 length is 15 residues. CDR3 region: CASSLLAGALNEQFF. The DNA for the CDR3 is TGTGCCAGCAGTCTCCTCGCGGGAGCCCTCAATGAGCAGTTCTTC.

The rearrangement joins TRBV5-5 to TRBJ2-7, with 10 bases that match TRBD2. There are 14 residues in the CDR3. Germline loops: CDR1 SGHKS, CDR2 YYEKEE (reference sequence). Germline trimming cut 3 bases from V and 4 bases from J; bases unmatched to any gene: 4. The CDR3 here is CASSSASGSYEQYF. In DNA, the CDR3 is TGTGCCAGCAGCTCGGCTAGCGGGAGTTACGAGCAGTACTTC.

Only one count was recorded for this clone. The chain uses TRBV6-5 and TRBJ2-7; tentatively, D is TRBD1 or TRBD2 (5 bases each). The CDR3 sequence is 13 residues long. Deletions cut 0 bases from V and 12 bases from J, with 15 bases between. The V gene's germline CDR1 is MNHEY and CDR2 SVGAGI. The CDR3 nucleotides are TGTGCCAGCAGTTACTCGATTGGGGACCCCTGGTACTTC. This sequence encodes CASSYSIGDPWYF.

This chain uses TRBV7-9 with TRBJ2-3; 9 bases fit TRBD2. The J segment lost 1 base and the V segment lost 6 bases, leaving 14 bases of the junction unmatched. CDR1 is SEHNR, CDR2 FQNEAQ, per germline (reference sequence). The CDR3 has 18 residues. The chain's CDR3 is CASSPISGRHWGTDTQYF. The CDR3, as DNA: TGTGCCAGCAGTCCGATTAGCGGGAGACATTGGGGCACAGATACGCAGTATTTT.

This chain links TRBV9 with TRBJ2-7; D ambiguous. V was cut by 0 bases and J by 2 bases, with 9 bases left in between. From germline, CDR1 is SGDLS and CDR2 YYNGEE. This CDR3 has 14 residues. The CDR3 sequence: CASSVGYRAYEQYF. The CDR3 DNA reads as TGTGCCAGCAGCGTAGGGTATCGAGCCTACGAGCAGTACTTC.

The chain joins TRBV29-1 to TRBJ2-3, with 8 bases identical to TRBD1. Germline V gives CDR1 SQVTM, CDR2 ANQGSEA. The CDR3 has 16 amino acids. After removal of 7 bases from V and 4 bases from J, the junction contained 16 bases not matched to a gene. For the CDR3, the DNA is TGCAGCGCGAACGGGTTCCAGGGGGCGCGATCAGATACGCAGTATTTT. Amino acids: CSANGFQGARSDTQYF.

As DNA, the CDR3 is TGCGCCAGCAGCTTGGCACAGGAGGGATCCTACGAGCAGTACTTC. Translated: CASSLAQEGSYEQYF. V usage is TRBV5-1 and J usage is TRBJ2-7; D is perhaps TRBD2 (6 bases). Trimming removed 0 bases at V and 1 base at J, with 11 bases between. The CDR3 consists of 15 residues. Germline V gene data show CDR1 as SGHRS and CDR2 as YFSETQ.

This chain joins TRBV11-2 and TRBJ2-1, with D possibly TRBD2 on 6 matching bases. Trimming took 5 bases from V and 6 from J, leaving 20 bases between them. The CDR3 is 16 amino acids. The germline gives CDR1 SGHAT, CDR2 FQNNGV. CDR3: CASSGGSGWVINEQFF. CDR3 DNA sequence: TGTGCCAGCAGCGGTGGGAGCGGGTGGGTAATCAATGAGCAGTTCTTC.

V is TRBV19 and J is TRBJ2-3; no clear D. The length of the CDR3 is 13 residues. V lost 4 bases and J 4 bases, leaving 9 bases between the germline ends. Germline-derived CDR1 and CDR2 are LNHDA and SQIVND (reference sequence). CDR3 amino acids: CASSTDGADTQYF. CDR3 in DNA: TGTGCCAGTAGTACAGACGGCGCAGATACGCAGTATTTT.

Concerning this clone: Other DNA sequences in this sample translate to the same CDR3. The rearrangement uses TRBV9 and TRBJ1-3, with a weak D call TRBD1 (5 bases). This CDR3 has 15 residues. From germline, CDR1 is SGDLS and CDR2 YYNGEE. V lost 2 bases and J 0 bases, leaving 9 bases between the germline ends. The CDR3 sequence: CASSVGTGSGNTIYF. In DNA, the CDR3 is TGTGCCAGCAGCGTGGGAACAGGCTCTGGAAACACCATATATTTT.

This rearrangement joins TRBV6-1 to TRBJ2-7, with 7 bases lining up with TRBD1. Trimming cost V 3 bases and J 2 bases; bases outside gene matches: 4. The CDR3 has 14 residues. Germline CDR1 MNHNS, CDR2 SASEGT. CDR3 sequence: CASSETGSPYEQYF. DNA for the CDR3: TGTGCCAGCAGTGAGACAGGGTCCCCCTACGAGCAGTACTTC.

This clone appeared a single time. The rearrangement links TRBV6-1 to TRBJ1-5; maybe TRBD1 (5 bases). The V end was cut by 0 bases, the J end by 5 bases, with 14 bases between. The CDR3 is made up of 16 amino acids. The germline CDR1 and CDR2 sequences are MNHNS and SASEGT. The CDR3 bases are TGTGCCAGCAGTGAAGCGAGCAGGGAGGGGTATCAGCCCCAGCATTTT. Its translation is CASSEASREGYQPQHF.

The rearrangement links TRBV27 to TRBJ2-7, with 7 bases that match TRBD1. Trimming removed 5 bases from V and 2 bases from J; junction bases left unmatched: 6. Germline CDR1 MNHEY, CDR2 SMNVEV (reference sequence). The CDR3 runs 14 residues. CDR3 bases: TGTGCCAGCAGTCAAACAGGGGACCCCTACGAGCAGTACTTC. Its translation: CASSQTGDPYEQYF.

Only a few counts were recorded for this clone. This rearrangement joins TRBV19 to TRBJ1-1; 8 bases fit TRBD1. CDR3 length equals 14 residues. V trimming: 4 bases; J trimming: 3 bases; junction bases outside the gene matches: 4. Germline V gene lookup returns CDR1 LNHDA and CDR2 SQIVND (reference sequence). In DNA form, the CDR3 reads TGTGCCAGTAGTACCGGGGACAGGTACACTGAAGCTTTCTTT. This codes for CASSTGDRYTEAFF.

The chain couples TRBV6-1 to TRBJ2-7, with TRBD2 matching over 10 bases. This CDR3 has 14 amino acids. Germline assignment: CDR1 MNHNS and CDR2 SASEGT. V lost 6 bases and J lost 1; bases outside the gene matches: 3. CDR3 in DNA: TGTGCCAGCAGGAAGCGGGAGGGGTCCTACGAGCAGTACTTC. Residues: CASRKREGSYEQYF.

The rearrangement links TRBV9 to TRBJ1-3; 7 bases map to TRBD1. J lost 0 bases, V lost 6 bases, and 9 bases had no gene match. The germline V gene encodes CDR1 SGDLS and CDR2 YYNGEE. CDR3 length equals 16 residues. CDR3 region: CASTQGGALSGNTIYF. CDR3 in DNA: TGTGCCAGCACCCAGGGGGGGGCCCTCTCTGGAAACACCATATATTTT.

The chain joins TRBV27 to TRBJ2-2; D possibly corresponds to TRBD2 (6 bases). Germline V lookup: CDR1 MNHEY, CDR2 SMNVEV (reference sequence). V was clipped by 6 bases and J by 5 bases, with 13 bases between them. The CDR3 has 14 residues. The CDR3 DNA reads as TGTGCCAGCAGAACCCTGCGGGGAACCGGGGAGCTGTTTTTT. Translating it yields CASRTLRGTGELFF.

The chain is built from TRBV10-3 and TRBJ2-6, with TRBD1 matching 9 bases. V lost 7 bases to trimming and J lost 0 bases; unmatched junction nucleotides: 16. CDR1 is ENHRY and CDR2 is SYGVKD in the germline V gene. The length of the CDR3 is 20 residues. The chain's CDR3 is CAIKAWAKTGGGSGANVLTF. The CDR3, as DNA: TGTGCCATCAAGGCGTGGGCTAAAACAGGGGGCGGCTCTGGGGCCAACGTCCTGACTTTC.

The chain combines TRBV5-1 with TRBJ1-2, with D perhaps TRBD1 (5 bases). V was pared by 1 base and J by 0 bases, with 13 bases between. This CDR3 is built from 16 residues. The germline V gene has CDR1 SGHRS and CDR2 YFSETQ. This CDR3 is CASSLTGVNSNYGYTF. The DNA of the CDR3 is TGCGCCAGCAGCTTGACAGGAGTCAACTCTAACTATGGCTACACCTTC.

CDR3 residues: CASSPTGRYYEQYF. CDR3 in DNA: TGTGCCAGCAGTCCAACAGGGAGATATTACGAGCAGTACTTC. This rearrangement joins TRBV27 to TRBJ2-7; TRBD1 might be the D (6 bases). Germline V CDR1 and CDR2: MNHEY, SMNVEV (reference sequence). The CDR3 consists of 14 residues. V lost 5 bases and J 4 bases, leaving 15 bases between the germline ends.

The CDR3 spells CASSLGLGLTYEQYF. For the CDR3, the DNA is TGTGCCAGCAGCTTAGGTTTAGGCCTGACCTACGAGCAGTACTTC. The chain combines TRBV7-9 with TRBJ2-7; D not resolved. This CDR3 comprises 15 residues. Trimming stripped 1 base from V and 2 bases from J, with 12 bases between. Germline CDR1 SEHNR, CDR2 FQNEAQ (reference sequence).

This clone has just one count. Other DNA variants within this sample encode the same CDR3. The chain links TRBV20-1 to TRBJ2-2; D unresolved. Germline lookup yields CDR1 DFQATT and CDR2 SNEGSKA (reference sequence). CDR3 length: 11 amino acids. Trimming pared 1 base from V and 5 bases from J, leaving 2 bases between. The CDR3 coding sequence is TGCAGTGCTAGAGGTACCGGGGAGCTGTTTTTT. Translated: CSARGTGELFF.

The V gene is TRBV4-1, the J gene TRBJ2-1; 7 bases map to TRBD1. CDR1 is MGHRA and CDR2 is YSYEKL in the germline V gene. CDR3 size: 17 residues. V trimming: 3 bases; J trimming: 6 bases; junction bases outside the gene matches: 14. The CDR3 DNA reads TGCGCCAGCAGCCAGAGTCCCGGGACAGTAGTCACCAATGAGCAGTTCTTC. This sequence encodes CASSQSPGTVVTNEQFF.

The gene calls are TRBV28 and TRBJ1-3, with TRBD1 as a possible D gene (5 bases). Germline CDR1 MDHEN, CDR2 SYDVKM. Trimming left V 5 bases short and J 3 bases short, with 11 bases between. This CDR3 comprises 14 residues. CDR3 sequence reads: CASSSRDFGNTIYF. The CDR3 DNA sequence: TGTGCCAGCAGTAGCCGGGACTTTGGAAACACCATATATTTT.

This sequence joins TRBV6-5 and TRBJ2-1; maybe TRBD2 (7 bases). CDR1 and CDR2 from the germline V gene are MNHEY and SVGAGI. There are 15 residues in the CDR3. V lost 5 bases to trimming and J lost 7 bases, with 18 bases between them. The CDR3 DNA is TGTGCCAGCAGTAGGGAGGGGGAGGGCTGGAATGAGCAGTTCTTC. This translates into CASSREGEGWNEQFF.